The 13 T cell receptor beta chains below were found in one sample sequenced in a study of blood T cell repertoires in COVID-19. TCRdb's copy holds only in-frame clones and misses some; the assay was immunoSEQ multiplex PCR. In the table there are 200,000 to 300,000 clones, roughly 85% of which are singletons. Sequencing used peripheral blood. The receptors were gathered from a woman younger than 35 with acute or convalescent COVID-19.

The chain links TRBV5-1 to TRBJ2-1, with 9 bases matching TRBD2. CDR1 SGHRS and CDR2 YFSETQ come from the germline V gene. Trimming took 5 bases from V and 5 from J; bases not matched to a gene: 5. The CDR3 is made up of 14 amino acids. Here the CDR3 DNA reads TGCGCCAGCAGAGGGGGACTAGCCGACAATGAGCAGTTCTTC. Its protein product is CASRGGLADNEQFF.

The chain's CDR3 is CASGPLETQYF. The CDR3 bases are TGTGCTAGTGGCCCTCTCGAGACCCAGTACTTC. The chain carries TRBV12-5 and TRBJ2-5; D uncertain. Germline V lookup: CDR1 LGHNT, CDR2 FRNRAP. The CDR3 extends over 11 amino acids. V gave up 6 bases and J gave up 5 bases, with 7 bases separating them.

The rearrangement links TRBV29-1 to TRBJ2-3, with TRBD2 as a possible D gene (6 bases). The germline V and J ends were trimmed by 0 bases and 0 bases, with 13 bases remaining between them. CDR1 and CDR2 (germline): SQVTM, ANQGSEA. The length of the CDR3 is 16 residues. The DNA of the CDR3 is TGCAGCGTTGAAGATTGGGGACTGAGGAGCACAGATACGCAGTATTTT. Protein sequence: CSVEDWGLRSTDTQYF.

Comments on this clone: Different DNA sequences within this sample yield the same CDR3. This sequence joins TRBV6-5 and TRBJ1-1; D is ambiguous. Germline assignment: CDR1 MNHEY and CDR2 SVGAGI. The CDR3 spans 14 residues. The germline V and J ends were trimmed by 3 bases and 0 bases, with 8 bases remaining between them. The CDR3 DNA sequence: TGTGCCAGCAGTTATGGGCAGCTGAACACTGAAGCTTTCTTT. Its protein product is CASSYGQLNTEAFF.

The V call is TRBV4-1, the J call TRBJ2-7, with D possibly TRBD1 on 5 matching bases. Per germline, CDR1 MGHRA and CDR2 YSYEKL. CDR3 length: 15 amino acids. Trimming took off 0 bases at V and 3 bases at J, with 12 bases between the two ends. The CDR3 DNA reads as TGCGCCAGCAGCCAAGATAAGGCCGGACACTACGAGCAGTACTTC. It yields the protein CASSQDKAGHYEQYF.

The genes are TRBV5-5 and TRBJ2-7, with TRBD2 identical over 11 bases. Germline V gene data show CDR1 as SGHKS and CDR2 as YYEKEE (reference sequence). V was clipped by 1 base and J by 3 bases; unmatched bases: 9. CDR3 size: 17 residues. As DNA, the CDR3 is TGTGCCAGCAGCTTGTCCCCGCTAGCGGGAGGCCTCTACGAGCAGTACTTC. It codes for CASSLSPLAGGLYEQYF.

The chain combines TRBV6-6 with TRBJ1-5; D is undetermined. Germline V gene data show CDR1 as MNHNY and CDR2 as SVGAGI (reference sequence). V shed 8 bases and J shed 7 bases, with 9 bases lying between them. The CDR3 runs 11 residues. CDR3 bases: TGTGCCAGCGGTCCTAGGCAGCCCCAGCATTTT. Amino acid sequence: CASGPRQPQHF.

The CDR3 DNA reads as TGTGCCAGCAGTTCCCCCGATCAGGGGGGCAATCAGCCCCAGCATTTT. Translation: CASSSPDQGGNQPQHF. This chain links TRBV28 with TRBJ1-5, with TRBD1 matching 7 bases. The germline V gene has CDR1 MDHEN and CDR2 SYDVKM. Losses at the gene ends were 4 bases for V and 2 bases for J; bases not matched to a gene: 8. CDR3 length: 16 amino acids. Variable domain in full (rest from reference TRBV28 and TRBJ1-5): DVKVTQSSRYLVKRTGEKVFLECVQDMDHENMFWYRQDPGLGLRLIYFSYDVKMKEKGDIPEGYSVSREKKERFSLILESASTNQTSMYLCASSSPDQGGNQPQHFGDGTRLSIL.

This clone was seen only once. The V call is TRBV28, the J call TRBJ1-3, with TRBD1 as a possible D gene (6 bases). V lost 5 bases, J lost 2 bases, and 10 bases lay in between. The length of the CDR3 is 14 residues. Germline CDR1 MDHEN, CDR2 SYDVKM. The CDR3 nucleotides read TGTGCCAGCAGTCCAGGACAGCCTGGAAACACCATATATTTT. Translated, it gives CASSPGQPGNTIYF. Using reference TRBV28 and TRBJ1-3 for the parts outside the CDR3, the full variable domain is DVKVTQSSRYLVKRTGEKVFLECVQDMDHENMFWYRQDPGLGLRLIYFSYDVKMKEKGDIPEGYSVSREKKERFSLILESASTNQTSMYLCASSPGQPGNTIYFGEGSWLTVV.

The chain is built from TRBV5-6 and TRBJ2-1; a possible D gene is TRBD1 (6 bases). The CDR3 runs 19 residues. V lost 1 base to trimming and J lost 0 bases, with 20 bases between them. The germline CDR1 and CDR2 sequences are SGHDT and YYEEEE. CDR3 in amino acids: CASSLYDGRRGPSYNEQFF. CDR3 DNA sequence: TGTGCCAGCAGCTTGTATGACGGGCGCAGGGGCCCCTCCTACAATGAGCAGTTCTTC.

V usage is TRBV12-3 or TRBV12-4 and J usage is TRBJ1-1; D uncertain. Trimming cost V 9 bases and J 7 bases, with 6 bases left between them. CDR3 size: 9 residues. The CDR3: CASSHEAFF. The CDR3 nucleotides read TGTGCCAGTTCCCATGAAGCTTTCTTT.

This clone was seen once. J is TRBJ1-6 and V is TRBV9; TRBD1 is a possible D gene (6 bases). Trimming took 4 bases from V and 1 from J, leaving 9 bases between them. CDR1 and CDR2 (germline): SGDLS, YYNGEE. The CDR3 runs 15 residues. CDR3 bases: TGTGCCAGCAGCAAGGGACAATCCTATAATTCACCCCTCCACTTT. It specifies CASSKGQSYNSPLHF. The whole variable domain, remainder taken from reference TRBV9 and TRBJ1-6, is DSGVTQTPKHLITATGQRVTLRCSPRSGDLSVYWYQQSLDQGLQFLIQYYNGEERAKGNILERFSAQQFPDLHSELNLSSLELGDSALYFCASSKGQSYNSPLHFGNGTRLTVT.

The chain recombines TRBV30 with TRBJ1-1; D uncertain. From germline, CDR1 is GTSNPN and CDR2 SVGIG (reference sequence). Deletions cut 3 bases from V and 0 bases from J, with 8 bases between. The CDR3 runs 13 residues. The CDR3 sequence: CAWRGGLNTEAFF. CDR3 in DNA: TGTGCCTGGAGAGGAGGGTTGAACACTGAAGCTTTCTTT.